This T cell receptor beta chain is drawn from a study of neurological immune-mediated disorders. The CDR3 has 12 amino acids. The germline gives CDR1 MNHEY, CDR2 SVGAGI. Trimming shortened V by 8 bases and J by 4 bases, and 11 bases separated the two germline ends. This clonotype was counted many times. Its antigen remains unidentified. TCRdb recomputed calls from the 5' RACE reads with MiXCR, one row per CDR3 protein. The top ten clones hold about 5.7% of a sample with approximately 59,000 distinct CDR3 sequences, 5.2% of them seen once. Study-wide results and limits: No CDR3 amino acid sequences were shared by expanded clones across subjects, suggesting private repertoires in all groups.

The sequence was obtained from a human donor with multiple sclerosis. The donor label of this sample is uncertain. The chain has TRBV6-5 and TRBJ1-1; D ambiguous. The sequenced sample consisted of PBMCs. The CDR3 nucleotides are TGTGCCAGCTACGTCGGAGGCACTGAAGCTTTCTTT. This encodes CASYVGGTEAFF.